These 20 T cell receptor beta chains were all obtained from the same sample, sequenced in a study of T cell clones after liver transplantation. Profiled with immunoSEQ multiplex PCR; TCRdb holds only in-frame clones, not every one. This sample has under 150,000 clones, with just over 90% found just once. Source: CD4+ T cells from blood, taken 12 months after liver transplant. These receptors were taken from a human patient who received a liver transplant. Some T cells may arise from the graft donor.

The V call is TRBV9, the J call TRBJ1-4, with 9 bases fitting TRBD1. This CDR3 spans 15 amino acids. The germline CDR1 and CDR2 sequences are SGDLS and YYNGEE. Trimming cost V 4 bases and J 8 bases; bases outside gene matches: 9. CDR3 coding DNA: TGTGCCAGCAGCCTAGGGGACAGGGAAGGGGAAAAACTGTTTTTT. Protein: CASSLGDREGEKLFF.

The chain recombines TRBV7-2 with TRBJ2-4, with TRBD2 matching over 8 bases. CDR3 length equals 16 residues. Trimming at V came to 3 bases and at J to 5 bases, leaving 9 bases not matched to a gene. From germline, CDR1 is SGHTA and CDR2 FQGNSA. Written as DNA, the CDR3 is TGTGCCAGCAGCTTGAGTTCACGGGAGGGCCAAAACATTCAGTACTTC. As protein: CASSLSSREGQNIQYF.

The chain employs TRBV27 and TRBJ2-3, with 7 bases identical to TRBD2. Losses at the gene ends were 6 bases for V and 5 bases for J; bases not matched to a gene: 14. Germline V lookup: CDR1 MNHEY, CDR2 SMNVEV (reference sequence). This CDR3 has 16 amino acids. Here the CDR3 reads CASRSLTAGVVDTQYF. The CDR3 coding sequence is TGTGCCAGCAGGAGTTTGACGGCGGGAGTAGTAGATACGCAGTATTTT.

V and J are TRBV11-3 and TRBJ1-1; no clear D. The CDR3 loop spans 13 amino acids. Germline V gene sequence: CDR1 SGHNT, CDR2 YENEEA. The V end was cut by 3 bases, the J end by 2 bases, with 7 bases between. The CDR3 sequence: CASSFSVNTEAFF. CDR3 nucleotide sequence: TGTGCCAGCAGCTTTTCAGTTAACACTGAAGCTTTCTTT.

The chain is built from TRBV28 and TRBJ2-4; 11 nucleotides line up with TRBD1. Per the germline V gene, CDR1 is MDHEN and CDR2 is SYDVKM. The CDR3 length is 16 residues. Trimming took 3 bases from V and 10 from J; bases not matched to a gene: 11. The DNA for the CDR3 is TGTGCCAGCAGTTTGTCACTACCGGGACAGGGGGAGATTCAGTACTTC. It codes for CASSLSLPGQGEIQYF.

The table lists this clone with a count of one. The CDR3 sequence: CASSRDTNEKLFF. DNA for the CDR3: TGCGCCAGCAGCCGGGACACTAATGAAAAACTGTTTTTT. The chain uses TRBV5-1 and TRBJ1-4; possible D gene TRBD1, 5 bases. The CDR3 loop spans 13 amino acids. V was pared by 4 bases and J by 2 bases, with 6 bases between. The germline gives CDR1 SGHRS, CDR2 YFSETQ.

This clone came up once. The chain is built from TRBV7-2 and TRBJ2-3; D is undetermined. Trimming took 1 base from V and 4 from J, leaving 3 bases between them. Germline V gene data show CDR1 as SGHTA and CDR2 as FQGNSA. The CDR3 runs 12 residues. The CDR3 bases are TGTGCCAGCAGCTTAGAACCAGATACGCAGTATTTT. It specifies CASSLEPDTQYF. Using reference TRBV7-2 and TRBJ2-3 for the parts outside the CDR3, the full variable domain is GAGVSQSPSNKVTEKGKDVELRCDPISGHTALYWYRQSLGQGLEFLIYFQGNSAPDKSGLPSDRFSAERTGGSVSTLTIQRTQQEDSAVYLCASSLEPDTQYFGPGTRLTVL.

This chain joins TRBV28 and TRBJ2-7, with TRBD2 identical over 7 bases. Germline values: CDR1 MDHEN, CDR2 SYDVKM. The CDR3 totals 16 residues. V lost 6 bases to trimming and J lost 0 bases; unmatched junction nucleotides: 11. CDR3 sequence reads: CASSQLLAVSSYEQYF. CDR3 sequence (DNA): TGTGCCAGCAGCCAACTCCTAGCGGTAAGCTCCTACGAGCAGTACTTC.

The chain joins TRBV15 to TRBJ2-1; a possible D gene is TRBD2 (7 bases). The germline V and J ends were trimmed by 0 bases and 8 bases, with 23 bases remaining between them. The V gene's germline CDR1 is LNHNV and CDR2 YYDKDF (reference sequence). The CDR3 is made up of 18 amino acids. The CDR3 DNA is TGTGCCACCAGCAGAGAGGGCCCAGGGGCTAGCGGTGAGGATGAGCAGTTCTTC. It is translated as CATSREGPGASGEDEQFF.

This clone has just a few counts. CDR3 residues: CASRNSGAYRDTQYF. In DNA, the CDR3 is TGTGCCAGCAGGAATAGCGGGGCGTACCGAGATACGCAGTATTTT. This rearrangement joins TRBV2 to TRBJ2-3; 8 nucleotides match TRBD2. The germline V gene has CDR1 SNHLY and CDR2 FYNNEI. The trim removed 6 bases at V and 5 bases at J, leaving 10 bases unmatched. The CDR3 sequence is 15 residues long.

The chain recombines TRBV5-3 with TRBJ1-1, with 7 positions matching TRBD1. TRBV5-3 is an open reading frame whose function is uncertain. The CDR3 is made up of 18 amino acids. V gave up 4 bases and J gave up 0 bases; unmatched junction bases: 15. The CDR3 region is CARSQMTGSGNMNTEAFF. As DNA, the CDR3 is TGTGCCAGAAGCCAAATGACAGGGTCGGGGAATATGAACACTGAAGCTTTCTTT.

This clone was observed a single time. The gene calls are TRBV7-2 and TRBJ2-7, with 7 bases identical to TRBD2. Per the germline V gene, CDR1 is SGHTA and CDR2 is FQGNSA. Unmatched junction bases numbered 6, after V lost 0 bases and J lost 7 bases. CDR3 length equals 14 residues. The CDR3, as DNA: TGTGCCAGCAGCTTAGCGGGAGGGCCGAAAGAGCAGTACTTC. Translated, it gives CASSLAGGPKEQYF.

The chain recombines TRBV7-2 with TRBJ2-1; 12 positions match TRBD2. Germline CDR1 and CDR2: SGHTA and FQGNSA. This CDR3 contains 17 residues. V lost 5 bases and J lost 2; bases outside the gene matches: 7. The CDR3 region is CASSLPRTSGAYNEQFF. The CDR3 bases are TGTGCCAGCAGCCTCCCCAGGACTAGCGGGGCCTACAATGAGCAGTTCTTC.

The rearrangement uses TRBV19 and TRBJ1-1; D gene ambiguous. CDR1 is LNHDA, CDR2 SQIVND, per germline (reference sequence). The CDR3 spans 13 residues. Trimming left V 0 bases short and J 1 base short, with 3 bases between. CDR3 DNA: TGTGCCAGTAGTATAGAGGGGAACACTGAAGCTTTCTTT. Translation gives CASSIEGNTEAFF.

V usage is TRBV7-2 and J usage is TRBJ2-1; D not resolved. V gave up 2 bases and J gave up 0 bases, with 11 bases separating them. Germline V CDR1 and CDR2: SGHTA, FQGNSA. This CDR3 region has 16 residues. The CDR3 region is CASSLSGRSSYNEQFF. CDR3 DNA: TGTGCCAGCAGCTTAAGTGGGCGAAGCTCCTACAATGAGCAGTTCTTC.

The V call is TRBV2, the J call TRBJ2-3; 12 bases agree with TRBD2. The V segment lost 6 bases and the J segment 5 bases; nucleotides outside the gene matches: 6. The CDR3 contains 15 residues. Germline CDR1 reads SNHLY; CDR2 reads FYNNEI. DNA of the CDR3: TGTGCCAGCAGGAGACCGGGACTAGCGGGAGATACGCAGTATTTT. Its protein product is CASRRPGLAGDTQYF.

V is TRBV15 and J is TRBJ1-2; possible D gene TRBD1, 6 bases. This CDR3 comprises 15 residues. Trimming took 3 bases from V and 4 from J, leaving 15 bases between them. The V gene's germline CDR1 is LNHNV and CDR2 YYDKDF (reference sequence). The CDR3 DNA is TGTGCCACCAGCAGTTTAAATCAGGGGTTCTATGGCTACACCTTC. Encoded protein: CATSSLNQGFYGYTF.

The V call is TRBV28, the J call TRBJ1-1; 8 bases match TRBD1. The CDR3 spans 13 residues. In germline, CDR1 is MDHEN, CDR2 SYDVKM. V lost 5 bases and J lost 10; bases outside the gene matches: 9. CDR3 sequence reads: CASSLGDRFLAFF. CDR3 sequence (DNA): TGTGCCAGCAGTCTAGGGGACAGGTTCCTAGCTTTCTTT.

The chain combines TRBV16 with TRBJ2-1; 7 nucleotides agree with TRBD2. Germline CDR1 and CDR2: KGHSY and FQNENV. The CDR3 extends over 17 amino acids. V trimming: 4 bases; J trimming: 0 bases; junction bases outside the gene matches: 9. This CDR3 reads CASSPGISGGSYNEQFF. The DNA of the CDR3 is TGTGCCAGCAGCCCCGGTATATCGGGAGGCTCCTACAATGAGCAGTTCTTC.

The V and J genes are TRBV6-1 and TRBJ1-5; the D is unclear. This CDR3 spans 16 amino acids. Trimming removed 6 bases at V and 4 bases at J, with 19 bases between. Germline V CDR1 and CDR2: MNHNS, SASEGT. In nucleotides, the CDR3 is TGTGCCAGCAGCGAAAGATCGGGCCAGGTAAATCAGCCCCAGCATTTT. This gives the protein CASSERSGQVNQPQHF.